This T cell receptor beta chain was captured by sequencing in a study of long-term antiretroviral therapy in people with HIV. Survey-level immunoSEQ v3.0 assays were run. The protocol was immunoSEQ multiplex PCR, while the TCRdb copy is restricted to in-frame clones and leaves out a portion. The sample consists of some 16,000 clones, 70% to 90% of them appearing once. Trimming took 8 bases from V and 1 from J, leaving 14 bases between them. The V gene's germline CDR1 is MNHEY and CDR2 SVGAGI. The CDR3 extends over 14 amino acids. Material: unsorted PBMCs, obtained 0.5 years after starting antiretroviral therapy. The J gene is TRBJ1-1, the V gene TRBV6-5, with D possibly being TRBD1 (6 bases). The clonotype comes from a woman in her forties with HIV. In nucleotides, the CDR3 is TGTGCCAGCGGTTCCGACAGGCCGAACACTGAAGCTTTCTTT. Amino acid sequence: CASGSDRPNTEAFF.